This TCR beta chain comes out of a study of identical twins. Study conclusions and caveats: Insertions were fewer in abundant cord blood beta clonotypes, whereas memory repertoires showed none of this pattern. Conclusions were drawn cross-sectionally by statistical analysis, without following the same donors.

The CDR3 totals 16 residues. V trimming: 0 bases; J trimming: 5 bases; junction bases outside the gene matches: 7. The germline gives CDR1 DFQATT, CDR2 SNEGSKA (reference sequence). This clonotype turned up a few times. Its target is unknown. Template switching added a universal primer binding site, and final cDNA carried unique molecular identifiers. TCRdb redid the calling of the 5' RACE reads with MiXCR, one entry per CDR3 protein. This table has under 350,000 distinct CDR3 sequences, roughly 8.6% appearing once. A further study also used this sample, focusing on yellow fever vaccine responses in identical twins.

Specimen: CD8+ T cells sorted from blood. The origin of this receptor is a woman between 18 and 30 years old in good health. The chain joins TRBV20-1 to TRBJ2-3; 11 bases align to TRBD2. The CDR3 loop is CSARDPSGGRGDTQYF. The CDR3 DNA is TGCAGTGCTAGAGACCCTAGCGGGGGGCGGGGAGATACGCAGTATTTT.